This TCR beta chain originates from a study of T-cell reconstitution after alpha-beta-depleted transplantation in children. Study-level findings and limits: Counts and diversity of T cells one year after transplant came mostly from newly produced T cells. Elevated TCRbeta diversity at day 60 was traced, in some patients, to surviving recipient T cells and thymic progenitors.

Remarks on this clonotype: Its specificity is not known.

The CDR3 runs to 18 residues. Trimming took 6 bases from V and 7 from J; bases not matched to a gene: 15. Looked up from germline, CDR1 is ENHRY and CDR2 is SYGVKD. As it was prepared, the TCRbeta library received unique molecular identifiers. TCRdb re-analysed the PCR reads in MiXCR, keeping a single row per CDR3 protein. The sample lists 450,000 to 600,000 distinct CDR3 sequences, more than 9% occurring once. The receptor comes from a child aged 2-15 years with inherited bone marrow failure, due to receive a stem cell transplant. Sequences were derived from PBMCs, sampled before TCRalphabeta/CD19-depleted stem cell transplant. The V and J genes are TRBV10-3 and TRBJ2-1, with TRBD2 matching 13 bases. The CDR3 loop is CAIRPGLAGWPGMNEQFF. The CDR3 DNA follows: TGTGCCATCAGACCGGGACTAGCGGGATGGCCGGGAATGAATGAGCAGTTCTTC.